The 3 T cell receptor beta chains below all came from one sample that was sequenced in a study of blood T cell repertoires in COVID-19. Repertoires were generated with immunoSEQ multiplex PCR, while TCRdb's copy carries only in-frame clones and drops some. The sample lists approximately 120,000 clones, about four fifths occurring once. Sequencing was done on a sample of peripheral blood. These receptor sequences come from a human donor in a cohort sampled during active COVID-19.

The genes are TRBV20-1 and TRBJ2-3; TRBD2 matches at 8 bases. This CDR3 is 15 amino acids long. Germline V gene lookup returns CDR1 DFQATT and CDR2 SNEGSKA (reference sequence). The V gene end was trimmed by 3 bases and the J gene end by 5 bases; junction bases not matched to a gene: 10. As DNA, the CDR3 is TGCAGTGCTAGTTCTACCGCGGGGGGTGGAGATACGCAGTATTTT. Translated: CSASSTAGGGDTQYF.

This clone was found once. The rearrangement links TRBV30 to TRBJ2-3, with 7 bases fitting TRBD1. CDR1 and CDR2 from the germline V gene are GTSNPN and SVGIG (reference sequence). V shed 1 base, J shed 6 bases, and the junction held 16 bases outside the gene matches. The CDR3 has 17 residues. The CDR3 DNA sequence: TGTGCCTGGAGTGGGAGAAGGACAGGACCCCACGCGGATACGCAGTATTTT. Translation gives CAWSGRRTGPHADTQYF.

This chain connects TRBV28 to TRBJ1-5; D perhaps matches TRBD1 (6 bases). This CDR3 is built from 15 residues. V dropped 3 bases and J dropped 3 bases, with 12 bases sitting between them. Germline V CDR1 and CDR2: MDHEN, SYDVKM. In nucleotides, the CDR3 is TGTGCCAGCAGTTTTTCAGGGGCCCTCAATCAGCCCCAGCATTTT. Translated, it gives CASSFSGALNQPQHF.